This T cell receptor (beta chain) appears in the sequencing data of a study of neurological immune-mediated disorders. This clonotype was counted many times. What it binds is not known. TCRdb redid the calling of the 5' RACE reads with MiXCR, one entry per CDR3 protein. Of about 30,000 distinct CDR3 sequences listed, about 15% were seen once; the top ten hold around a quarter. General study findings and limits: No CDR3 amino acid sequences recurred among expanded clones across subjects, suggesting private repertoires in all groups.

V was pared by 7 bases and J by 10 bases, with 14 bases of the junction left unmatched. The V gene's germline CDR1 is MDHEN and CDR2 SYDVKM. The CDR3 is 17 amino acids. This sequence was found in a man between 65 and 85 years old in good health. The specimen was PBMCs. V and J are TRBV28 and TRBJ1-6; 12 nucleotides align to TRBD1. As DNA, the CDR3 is TGTGCCAGCAACCTTTCCGGGACAGGGGGCTTTCGGTCACCCCTCCACTTT. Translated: CASNLSGTGGFRSPLHF.